At least ten counts were recorded for the clone carrying this T cell receptor beta chain. What it recognizes is unknown. The authors amplified TCR beta CDR3 regions, and they did so from RNA transcripts for repertoire sequencing. First-round RT-PCR employed HTBI primers, with a second-round multiplex PCR after it. From the multiplex PCR reads, TCRdb called clonotypes with MiXCR, one entry per CDR3 protein. In the table there are 200,000 to 250,000 distinct CDR3 sequences, 25% to 30% of which are singletons. These data are taken from a study of Graves' ophthalmopathy and Graves' hyperthyroidism. PBMCs were density-gradient isolated from approximately 9.8 ml fresh blood. In germline, CDR1 is MNHEY, CDR2 SVGAGI. This CDR3 region has 13 residues. Trimming shortened V by 7 bases and J by 5 bases, and 15 bases separated the two germline ends. Overall study results and limits: Detection in blood was also observed for most expanded thyroid clonotypes above 0.001 frequency.

The chain employs TRBV6-5 and TRBJ2-7; TRBD2 is a possible D gene (7 bases). The sequence came from a middle-aged man with Graves' ophthalmopathy. The sample comprised peripheral blood. In nucleotides, the CDR3 is TGTGCCAGCATCCAGCCGGGGGGCCACGAGCAGTACTTC. Protein product: CASIQPGGHEQYF.